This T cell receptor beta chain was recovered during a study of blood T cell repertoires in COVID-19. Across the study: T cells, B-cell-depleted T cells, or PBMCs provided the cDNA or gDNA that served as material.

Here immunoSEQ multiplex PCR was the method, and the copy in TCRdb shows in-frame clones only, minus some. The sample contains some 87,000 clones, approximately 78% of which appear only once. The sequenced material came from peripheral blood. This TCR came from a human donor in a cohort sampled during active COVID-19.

This CDR3 is CASSEYPKNIQYF. The DNA for the CDR3 is TGTGCCAGCAGTGAGTATCCCAAAAACATTCAGTACTTC. The gene calls are TRBV12-3 or TRBV12-4 and TRBJ2-4; D gene ambiguous. The length of the CDR3 is 13 residues. Trimming shortened V by 5 bases and J by 2 bases, and 7 bases separated the two germline ends.